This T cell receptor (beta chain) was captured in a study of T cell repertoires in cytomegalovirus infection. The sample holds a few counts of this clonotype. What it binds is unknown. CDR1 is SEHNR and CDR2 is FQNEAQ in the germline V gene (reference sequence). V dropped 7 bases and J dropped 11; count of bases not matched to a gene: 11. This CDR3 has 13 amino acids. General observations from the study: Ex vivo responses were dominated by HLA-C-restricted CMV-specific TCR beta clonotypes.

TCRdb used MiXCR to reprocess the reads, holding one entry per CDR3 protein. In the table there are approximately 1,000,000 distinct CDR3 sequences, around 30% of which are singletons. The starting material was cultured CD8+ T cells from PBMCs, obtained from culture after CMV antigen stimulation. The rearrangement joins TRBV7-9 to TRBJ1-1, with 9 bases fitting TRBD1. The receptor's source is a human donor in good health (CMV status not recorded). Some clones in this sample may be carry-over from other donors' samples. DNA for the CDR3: TGTGCCAGCACACCCGGGACAGGGCTCTGGGCTTTCTTT. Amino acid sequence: CASTPGTGLWAFF.